This T cell receptor (beta chain) was retrieved from a study of blood T cell repertoires in COVID-19. Study context: From the United States, Italy and Spain came samples of acute and convalescent COVID-19. T cells, B-cell-depleted T cells, or PBMCs supplied cDNA or gDNA.

The CDR3 contains 15 residues. Germline CDR1 is SEHNR and CDR2 is FQNEAQ (reference sequence). The V gene lost 4 bases and the J gene lost 2 bases, with 15 bases spanning the gap. This clone occurred a few times. Original analysis: Amplification of reference gene primers was used by the study to estimate nucleated cell counts. Sequenced by immunoSEQ multiplex PCR; TCRdb stores in-frame clones only, minus some. The V and J calls and the clone size are those of that table, but D and trimming were determined from the DNA. The sample includes approximately 52,000 clones, 89% of them seen just once. The material sequenced was peripheral blood. The origin of this receptor is a man aged 55 to 70 with active COVID-19. The gene calls are TRBV7-9 and TRBJ2-7; TRBD1 might be the D (5 bases). The CDR3: CASSSGGRRAYEQYF. The DNA for the CDR3 is TGTGCCAGCAGCTCGGGTGGACGCAGGGCCTACGAGCAGTACTTC. Full variable domain (remainder filled in from reference TRBV7-9 and TRBJ2-7): DTGVSQNPRHKITKRGQNVTFRCDPISEHNRLYWYRQTLGQGPEFLTYFQNEAQLEKSRLLSDRFSAERPKGSFSTLEIQRTEQGDSAMYLCASSSGGRRAYEQYFGPGTRLTVT.